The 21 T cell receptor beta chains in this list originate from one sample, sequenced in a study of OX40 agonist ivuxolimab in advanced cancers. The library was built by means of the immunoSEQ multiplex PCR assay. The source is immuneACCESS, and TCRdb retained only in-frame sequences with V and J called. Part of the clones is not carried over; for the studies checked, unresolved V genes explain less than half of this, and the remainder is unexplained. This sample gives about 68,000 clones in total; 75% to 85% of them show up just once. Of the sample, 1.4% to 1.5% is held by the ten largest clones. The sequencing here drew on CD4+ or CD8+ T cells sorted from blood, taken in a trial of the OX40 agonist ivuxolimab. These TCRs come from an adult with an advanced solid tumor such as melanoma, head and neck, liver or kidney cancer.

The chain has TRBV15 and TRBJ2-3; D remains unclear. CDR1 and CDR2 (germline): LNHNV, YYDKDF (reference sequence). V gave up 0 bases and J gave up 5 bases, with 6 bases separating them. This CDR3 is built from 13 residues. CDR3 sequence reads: CATSRDLGDTQYF. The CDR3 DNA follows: TGTGCCACCAGCAGAGATCTAGGAGATACGCAGTATTTT.

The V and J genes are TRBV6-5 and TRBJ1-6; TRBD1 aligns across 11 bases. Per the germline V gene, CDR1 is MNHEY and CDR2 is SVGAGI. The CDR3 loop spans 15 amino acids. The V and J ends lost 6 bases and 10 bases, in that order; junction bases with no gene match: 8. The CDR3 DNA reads TGTGCCAGCAGCTGGACAGGGGGCGAGGGCTCACCCCTCCACTTT. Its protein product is CASSWTGGEGSPLHF.

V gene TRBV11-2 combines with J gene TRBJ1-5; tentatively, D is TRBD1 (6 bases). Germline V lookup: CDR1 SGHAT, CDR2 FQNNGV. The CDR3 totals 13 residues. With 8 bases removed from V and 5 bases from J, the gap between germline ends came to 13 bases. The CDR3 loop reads CASSQGRHQPQHF. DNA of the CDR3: TGTGCCAGCTCTCAGGGGAGACATCAGCCCCAGCATTTT.

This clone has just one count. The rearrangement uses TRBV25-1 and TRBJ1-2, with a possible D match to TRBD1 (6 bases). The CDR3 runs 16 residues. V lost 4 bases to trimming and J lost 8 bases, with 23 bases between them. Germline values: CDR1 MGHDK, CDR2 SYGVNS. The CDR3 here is CASSAPRGATDEGYTF. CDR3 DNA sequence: TGTGCCAGCAGTGCCCCGAGGGGGGCGACAGACGAGGGCTACACCTTC.

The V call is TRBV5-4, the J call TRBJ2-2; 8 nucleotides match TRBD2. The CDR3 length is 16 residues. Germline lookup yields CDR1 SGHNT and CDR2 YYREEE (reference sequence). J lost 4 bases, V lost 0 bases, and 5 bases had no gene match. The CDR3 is CASSLARRGATGELFF. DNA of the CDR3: TGTGCCAGCAGCTTGGCCCGGCGGGGGGCCACCGGGGAGCTGTTTTTT.

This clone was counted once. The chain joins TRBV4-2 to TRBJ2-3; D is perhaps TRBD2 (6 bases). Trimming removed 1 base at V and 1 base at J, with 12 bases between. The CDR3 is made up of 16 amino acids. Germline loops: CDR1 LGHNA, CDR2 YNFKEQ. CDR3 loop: CASSQGRGVGTDTQYF. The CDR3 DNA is TGTGCCAGCAGCCAAGGGCGCGGGGTGGGCACAGATACGCAGTATTTT.

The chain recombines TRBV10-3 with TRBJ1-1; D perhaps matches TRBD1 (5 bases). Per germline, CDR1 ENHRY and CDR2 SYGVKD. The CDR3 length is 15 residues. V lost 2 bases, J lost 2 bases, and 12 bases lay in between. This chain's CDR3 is CAISERQRGNTEAFF. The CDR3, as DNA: TGTGCCATCAGTGAGAGGCAACGGGGCAACACTGAAGCTTTCTTT.

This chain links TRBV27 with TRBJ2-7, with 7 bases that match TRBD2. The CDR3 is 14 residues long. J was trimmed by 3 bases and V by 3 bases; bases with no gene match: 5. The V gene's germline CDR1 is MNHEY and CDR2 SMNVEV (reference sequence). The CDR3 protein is CASSFGGDGYEQYF. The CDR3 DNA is TGTGCCAGCAGTTTTGGGGGGGACGGCTACGAGCAGTACTTC.

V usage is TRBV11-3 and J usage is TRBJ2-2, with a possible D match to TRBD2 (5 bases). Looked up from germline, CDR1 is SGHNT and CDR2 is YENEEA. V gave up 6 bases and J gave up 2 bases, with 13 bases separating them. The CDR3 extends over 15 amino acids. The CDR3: CASSPSGINTGELFF. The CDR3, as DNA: TGTGCCAGCAGTCCCTCGGGAATCAACACCGGGGAGCTGTTTTTT. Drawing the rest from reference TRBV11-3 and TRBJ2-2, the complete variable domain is EAGVVQSPRYKIIEKKQPVAFWCNPISGHNTLYWYLQNLGQGPELLIRYENEEAVDDSQLPKDRFSAERLKGVDSTLKIQPAELGDSAVYLCASSPSGINTGELFFGEGSRLTVL.

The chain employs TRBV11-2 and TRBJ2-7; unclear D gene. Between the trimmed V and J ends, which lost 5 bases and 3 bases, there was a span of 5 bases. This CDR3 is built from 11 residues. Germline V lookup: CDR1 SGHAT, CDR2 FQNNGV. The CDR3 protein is CASSPLYEQYF. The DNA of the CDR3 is TGTGCCAGCAGCCCCCTCTACGAGCAGTACTTC.

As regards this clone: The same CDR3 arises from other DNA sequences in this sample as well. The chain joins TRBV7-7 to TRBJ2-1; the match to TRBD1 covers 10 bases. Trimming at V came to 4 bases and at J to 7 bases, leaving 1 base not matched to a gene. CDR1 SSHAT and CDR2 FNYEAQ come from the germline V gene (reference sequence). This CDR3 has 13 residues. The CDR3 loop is CASSSGQGNEQFF. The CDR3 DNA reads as TGTGCCAGCAGCTCGGGACAGGGGAATGAGCAGTTCTTC.

CDR3 sequence: CASSLWVTAKREQFF. The CDR3 DNA reads as TGTGCCAGCAGCTTGTGGGTGACTGCTAAGCGTGAGCAGTTCTTC. The chain has TRBV11-2 and TRBJ2-1; D is unclear. CDR1 and CDR2 (germline): SGHAT, FQNNGV. V lost 3 bases and J lost 9, with 18 bases in between. The CDR3 spans 15 residues.

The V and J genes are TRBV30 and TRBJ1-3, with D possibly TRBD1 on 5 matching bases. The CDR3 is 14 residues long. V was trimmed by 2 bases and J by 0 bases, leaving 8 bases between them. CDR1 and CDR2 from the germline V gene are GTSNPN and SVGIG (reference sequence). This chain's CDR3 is CAWSRGISGNTIYF. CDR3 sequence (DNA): TGTGCCTGGAGTCGGGGGATCTCTGGAAACACCATATATTTT. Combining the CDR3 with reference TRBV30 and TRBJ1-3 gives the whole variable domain SQTIHQWPATLVQPVGSPLSLECTVEGTSNPNLYWYRQAAGRGLQLLFYSVGIGQISSEVPQNLSASRPQDRQFILSSKKLLLSDSGFYLCAWSRGISGNTIYFGEGSWLTVV.

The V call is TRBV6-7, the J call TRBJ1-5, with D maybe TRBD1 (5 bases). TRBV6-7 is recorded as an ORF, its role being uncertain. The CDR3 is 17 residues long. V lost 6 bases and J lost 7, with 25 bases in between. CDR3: CASRQDKGLMVRQPQHF. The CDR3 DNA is TGTGCCAGCAGACAGGACAAGGGCCTGATGGTACGCCAGCCCCAGCATTTT.

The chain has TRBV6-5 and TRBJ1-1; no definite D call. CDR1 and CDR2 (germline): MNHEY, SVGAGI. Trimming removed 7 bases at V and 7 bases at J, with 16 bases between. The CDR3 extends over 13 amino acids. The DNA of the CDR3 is TGTGCCAGCACCACCCCAGGATTTGGTGAAGCTTTCTTT. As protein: CASTTPGFGEAFF.

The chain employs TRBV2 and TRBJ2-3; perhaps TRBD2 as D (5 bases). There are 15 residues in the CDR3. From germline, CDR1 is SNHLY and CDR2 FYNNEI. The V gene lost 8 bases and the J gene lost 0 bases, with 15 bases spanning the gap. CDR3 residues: CASSTGGFSTDTQYF. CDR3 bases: TGTGCCAGCTCCACTGGCGGGTTTAGCACAGATACGCAGTATTTT.

CDR3 DNA sequence: TGTGCCAGCAGCTCTCCGACTAGGGGCTATAATTCACCCCTCCACTTT. Residues: CASSSPTRGYNSPLHF. The rearrangement links TRBV7-8 to TRBJ1-6; D possibly corresponds to TRBD1 (5 bases). CDR3 size: 16 residues. Trimming took 4 bases from V and 3 from J, leaving 13 bases between them. CDR1 is SGHVS and CDR2 is FQNEAQ in the germline V gene.

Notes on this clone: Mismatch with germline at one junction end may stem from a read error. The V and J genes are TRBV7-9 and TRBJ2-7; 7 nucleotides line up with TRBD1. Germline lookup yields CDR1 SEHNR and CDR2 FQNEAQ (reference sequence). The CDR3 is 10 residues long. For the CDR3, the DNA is TGTGCCAGCAGCACTAGGGGGCAAAGCTTC. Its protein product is CASSTRGQSF.

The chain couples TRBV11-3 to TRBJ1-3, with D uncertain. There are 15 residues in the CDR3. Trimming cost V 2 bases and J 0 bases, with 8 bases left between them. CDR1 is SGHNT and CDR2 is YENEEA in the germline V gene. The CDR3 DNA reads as TGTGCCAGCAGCTTAACGCAACACTCTGGAAACACCATATATTTT. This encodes CASSLTQHSGNTIYF.

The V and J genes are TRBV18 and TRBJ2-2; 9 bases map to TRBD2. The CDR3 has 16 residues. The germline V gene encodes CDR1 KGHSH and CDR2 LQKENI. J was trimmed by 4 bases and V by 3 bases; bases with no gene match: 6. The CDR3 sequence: CASSPGERGVTGELFF. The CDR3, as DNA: TGTGCCAGCTCACCCGGCGAGCGGGGGGTCACCGGGGAGCTGTTTTTT.

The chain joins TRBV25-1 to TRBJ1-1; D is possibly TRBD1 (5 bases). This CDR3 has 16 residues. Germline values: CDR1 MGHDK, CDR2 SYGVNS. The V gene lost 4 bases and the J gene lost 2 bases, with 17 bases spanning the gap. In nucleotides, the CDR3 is TGTGCCAGCAGTGGGGGGAGACACGGGAAAAACACTGAAGCTTTCTTT. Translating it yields CASSGGRHGKNTEAFF.